The next 18 T cell receptor beta chains were all read from a single sample in a study of blood T cell repertoires in COVID-19. This table comes from immunoSEQ multiplex PCR, and its TCRdb copy is limited to in-frame clones, with some not included. The table shows fewer than 350,000 clones, with about 86% occurring only once. Sequenced material: PBMCs or T cells enriched from blood (not recorded which). These receptors all come from a woman aged 40 to 50 with acute COVID-19.

The chain uses TRBV28 and TRBJ2-1; D remains ambiguous. The V end was cut by 2 bases, the J end by 1 base, with 6 bases between. CDR1 MDHEN and CDR2 SYDVKM come from the germline V gene. The CDR3 loop spans 14 amino acids. The CDR3 loop reads CASSLRESYNEQFF. For the CDR3, the DNA is TGTGCCAGCAGTTTACGAGAATCCTACAATGAGCAGTTCTTC.

The chain joins TRBV19 to TRBJ1-5; D ambiguous. Germline V gives CDR1 LNHDA, CDR2 SQIVND (reference sequence). V gave up 5 bases and J gave up 7 bases, with 15 bases separating them. The CDR3 is made up of 14 amino acids. Here the CDR3 reads CASSQMEGRQPQHF. CDR3 DNA sequence: TGTGCCAGTAGTCAGATGGAGGGTAGACAGCCCCAGCATTTT.

The V gene is TRBV5-1, the J gene TRBJ1-1; D call uncertain. This CDR3 is 15 amino acids long. Germline V lookup: CDR1 SGHRS, CDR2 YFSETQ. Trimming cost V 0 bases and J 3 bases, with 12 bases left between them. CDR3 in amino acids: CASSLDGYGDTEAFF. DNA of the CDR3: TGCGCCAGCAGCTTGGACGGGTACGGGGACACTGAAGCTTTCTTT.

The J gene is TRBJ1-3, the V gene TRBV5-8; the D gene is possibly TRBD1 (6 bases). The length of the CDR3 is 15 residues. Looked up from germline, CDR1 is SGHTS and CDR2 is YDEGEE. Trimming removed 5 bases at V and 10 bases at J, with 22 bases between. CDR3 DNA: TGTGCCAGCAGTCGCAGAACCCCAGGGGAAAGGACCATATATTTT. Its protein is CASSRRTPGERTIYF.

The sample holds a few counts of this clone. The J gene is TRBJ1-2, the V gene TRBV7-9; 9 bases are shared with TRBD1. With V trimmed by 5 bases and J by 0 bases, 7 bases remained unmatched. Germline V gives CDR1 SEHNR, CDR2 FQNEAQ (reference sequence). The CDR3 length is 16 residues. The CDR3 region is CASSPGTGKTNYGYTF. The CDR3 DNA reads as TGTGCCAGCAGCCCAGGGACAGGGAAAACTAACTATGGCTACACCTTC. The complete variable domain, with remaining parts taken from reference TRBV7-9 and TRBJ1-2, reads DTGVSQNPRHKITKRGQNVTFRCDPISEHNRLYWYRQTLGQGPEFLTYFQNEAQLEKSRLLSDRFSAERPKGSFSTLEIQRTEQGDSAMYLCASSPGTGKTNYGYTFGSGTRLTVV.

The V call is TRBV5-5, the J call TRBJ1-3; D is perhaps TRBD1 (5 bases). The germline V gene encodes CDR1 SGHKS and CDR2 YYEKEE (reference sequence). CDR3 length: 18 amino acids. V was shortened by 4 bases and J by 0 bases, with 20 bases between the two germline ends. The CDR3 DNA reads TGTGCCAGCAGCCCCCCACCGGGACTCATAACCTCTGGAAACACCATATATTTT. Translation gives CASSPPPGLITSGNTIYF.

The V and J genes are TRBV11-2 and TRBJ2-7; 7 positions match TRBD1. Germline V gene lookup returns CDR1 SGHAT and CDR2 FQNNGV. The length of the CDR3 is 14 residues. The V segment lost 4 bases and the J segment 3 bases; nucleotides outside the gene matches: 6. The CDR3 nucleotides read TGTGCCAGCAGCTCAACAGGGGTGCGCTACGAGCAGTACTTC. This sequence encodes CASSSTGVRYEQYF. Drawing the rest from reference TRBV11-2 and TRBJ2-7, the complete variable domain is EAGVAQSPRYKIIEKRQSVAFWCNPISGHATLYWYQQILGQGPKLLIQFQNNGVVDDSQLPKDRFSAERLKGVDSTLKIQPAKLEDSAVYLCASSSTGVRYEQYFGPGTRLTVT.

The chain combines TRBV4-2 with TRBJ2-1; 8 bases line up with TRBD2. Trimming removed 1 base from V and 0 bases from J; junction bases left unmatched: 5. The CDR3 spans 17 residues. The V gene's germline CDR1 is LGHNA and CDR2 YNFKEQ. The CDR3 reads CASSQGRLATSYNEQFF. CDR3 coding DNA: TGTGCCAGCAGCCAAGGTAGACTAGCGACCTCCTACAATGAGCAGTTCTTC.

The count of this clone is one. The V and J genes are TRBV19 and TRBJ2-5; 9 bases match TRBD2. J was trimmed by 3 bases and V by 5 bases; bases with no gene match: 7. The CDR3 consists of 15 residues. The germline V gene encodes CDR1 LNHDA and CDR2 SQIVND (reference sequence). CDR3 sequence reads: CASSLAGGFKETQYF. In nucleotides, the CDR3 is TGTGCCAGTAGTTTGGCGGGAGGGTTCAAAGAGACCCAGTACTTC.

The chain recombines TRBV18 with TRBJ1-1; D call uncertain. The germline CDR1 and CDR2 sequences are KGHSH and LQKENI. This CDR3 comprises 16 residues. V was trimmed by 4 bases and J by 0 bases, leaving 15 bases between them. The CDR3 reads CASSRLSQPMNTEAFF. CDR3 nucleotides: TGTGCCAGCTCACGACTCTCCCAGCCAATGAACACTGAAGCTTTCTTT.

This sequence joins TRBV4-1 and TRBJ2-3; 8 nucleotides line up with TRBD2. The CDR3 length is 15 residues. Trimming cost V 2 bases and J 4 bases; bases outside gene matches: 5. Germline V gene data show CDR1 as MGHRA and CDR2 as YSYEKL. The CDR3 DNA sequence: TGCGCCAGCAGCCAAAACGGGGGGGCTGCAGATACGCAGTATTTT. This encodes CASSQNGGAADTQYF.

A remark on this clone: Other DNA sequences in the sample encode the same CDR3. The CDR3 sequence is CASSSTYEQYF. CDR3 in DNA: TGTGCCAGCAGTAGCACCTACGAGCAGTACTTC. The chain joins TRBV12-3 or TRBV12-4 to TRBJ2-7, with D hard to call. The CDR3 sequence is 11 residues long. The V end was cut by 5 bases, the J end by 2 bases, with 4 bases between.

The rearrangement links TRBV2 to TRBJ2-2; TRBD1 matches 9 bases. Germline CDR1 and CDR2: SNHLY and FYNNEI. Trimming cost V 3 bases and J 5 bases; bases outside gene matches: 4. The CDR3 consists of 15 residues. The CDR3 DNA is TGTGCCAGCAGTGACCGGGACAGGGTTACCGGGGAGCTGTTTTTT. Protein product: CASSDRDRVTGELFF. The variable domain in full, with the rest retrieved from reference TRBV2 and TRBJ2-2, is EPEVTQTPSHQVTQMGQEVILRCVPISNHLYFYWYRQILGQKVEFLVSFYNNEISEKSEIFDDQFSVERPDGSNFTLKIRSTKLEDSAMYFCASSDRDRVTGELFFGEGSRLTVL.

The J gene is TRBJ1-3, the V gene TRBV6-5, with D uncertain. The germline CDR1 and CDR2 sequences are MNHEY and SVGAGI. V was cut by 7 bases and J by 5 bases, with 9 bases left in between. The CDR3 runs to 12 residues. CDR3 sequence: CASISPRNTIYF. The CDR3 nucleotides read TGTGCCAGCATCTCCCCTCGAAACACCATATATTTT.

The gene calls are TRBV9 and TRBJ1-1, with D unclear. The CDR3 is 14 residues long. The germline V gene encodes CDR1 SGDLS and CDR2 YYNGEE. Deletions cut 1 base from V and 3 bases from J, with 10 bases between. The CDR3 is CASSVLPSYTEAFF. The CDR3 bases are TGTGCCAGCAGCGTATTACCCAGTTACACTGAAGCTTTCTTT. Combining the CDR3 with reference TRBV9 and TRBJ1-1 gives the whole variable domain DSGVTQTPKHLITATGQRVTLRCSPRSGDLSVYWYQQSLDQGLQFLIQYYNGEERAKGNILERFSAQQFPDLHSELNLSSLELGDSALYFCASSVLPSYTEAFFGQGTRLTVV.

V usage is TRBV14 and J usage is TRBJ2-7; a weak D match, TRBD2 (6 bases). CDR1 and CDR2 (germline): SGHDN, FVKESK. The V end was cut by 4 bases, the J end by 2 bases, with 18 bases between. There are 16 residues in the CDR3. The CDR3 is CASSPSRGTVTYEQYF. CDR3 coding DNA: TGTGCCAGCAGCCCCTCTCGGGGGACGGTAACCTACGAGCAGTACTTC.

V gene TRBV7-8 combines with J gene TRBJ2-5, with D tentatively TRBD2 (6 bases). Trimming cost V 6 bases and J 8 bases, with 22 bases left between them. CDR3 length: 15 residues. Germline V CDR1 and CDR2: SGHVS, FQNEAQ. CDR3 in DNA: TGTGCCAGCAGTTCGGGACTTCAGTTGGGGGTAACCCAGTACTTC. It is translated as CASSSGLQLGVTQYF.

This clone was seen ten or more times. This chain connects TRBV4-1 to TRBJ2-7, with a weak D call TRBD1 (6 bases). Germline CDR1 is MGHRA and CDR2 is YSYEKL. Between the trimmed V and J ends, which lost 4 bases and 2 bases, there was a span of 15 bases. The CDR3 is 15 residues long. This chain's CDR3 is CASSPGGGRTYEQYF. CDR3 DNA: TGCGCCAGCAGCCCGGGTGGGGGCAGAACCTACGAGCAGTACTTC.